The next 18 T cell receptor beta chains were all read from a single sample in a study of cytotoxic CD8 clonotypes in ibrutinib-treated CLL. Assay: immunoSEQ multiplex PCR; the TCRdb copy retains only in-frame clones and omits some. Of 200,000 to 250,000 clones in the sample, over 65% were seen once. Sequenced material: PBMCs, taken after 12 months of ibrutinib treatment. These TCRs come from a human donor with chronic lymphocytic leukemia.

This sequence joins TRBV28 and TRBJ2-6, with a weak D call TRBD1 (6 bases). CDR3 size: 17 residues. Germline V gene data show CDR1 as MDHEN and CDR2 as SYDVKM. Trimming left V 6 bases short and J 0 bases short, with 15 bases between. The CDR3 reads CASRSGQLYSGANVLTF. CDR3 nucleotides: TGTGCCAGCAGATCAGGACAGCTATACTCTGGGGCCAACGTCCTGACTTTC.

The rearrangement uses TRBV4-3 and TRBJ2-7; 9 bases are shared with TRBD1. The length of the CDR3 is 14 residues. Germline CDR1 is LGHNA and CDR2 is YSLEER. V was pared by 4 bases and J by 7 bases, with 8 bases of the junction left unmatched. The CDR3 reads CASSRGQGLSEQYF. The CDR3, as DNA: TGCGCCAGCAGCCGGGGACAGGGATTGTCGGAGCAGTACTTC.

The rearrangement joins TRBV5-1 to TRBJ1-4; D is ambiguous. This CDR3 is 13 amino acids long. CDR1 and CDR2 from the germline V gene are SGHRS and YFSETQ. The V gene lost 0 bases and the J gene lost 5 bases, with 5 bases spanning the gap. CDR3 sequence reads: CASSLAINEKLFF. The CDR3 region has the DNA TGCGCCAGCAGCTTGGCCATAAATGAAAAACTGTTTTTT.

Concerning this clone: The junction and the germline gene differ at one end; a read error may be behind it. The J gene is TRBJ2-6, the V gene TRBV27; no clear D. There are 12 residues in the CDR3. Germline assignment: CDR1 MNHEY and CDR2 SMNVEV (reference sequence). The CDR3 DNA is TGCGCTTCGGCCTCTGGGGCCAACGTCCTGACTTTC. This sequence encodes CASASGANVLTF.

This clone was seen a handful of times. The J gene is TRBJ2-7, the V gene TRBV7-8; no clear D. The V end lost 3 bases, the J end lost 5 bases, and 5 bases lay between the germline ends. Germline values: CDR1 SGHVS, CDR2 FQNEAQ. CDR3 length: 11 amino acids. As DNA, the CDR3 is TGTGCCAGCAGCTTTTCCGACGAGCAGTACTTC. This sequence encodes CASSFSDEQYF.

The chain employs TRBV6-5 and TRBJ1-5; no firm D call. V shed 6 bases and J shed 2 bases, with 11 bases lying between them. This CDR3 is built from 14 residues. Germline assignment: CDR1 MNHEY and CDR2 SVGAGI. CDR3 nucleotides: TGTGCCAGCAGAATAAGGCAGGGCAATCAGCCCCAGCATTTT. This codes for CASRIRQGNQPQHF.

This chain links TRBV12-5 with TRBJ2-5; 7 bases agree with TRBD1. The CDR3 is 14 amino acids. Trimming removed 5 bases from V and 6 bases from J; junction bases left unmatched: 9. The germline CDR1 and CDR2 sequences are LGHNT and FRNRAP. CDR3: CASGPGTVMQTQYF. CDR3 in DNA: TGTGCTAGTGGTCCCGGGACAGTAATGCAGACCCAGTACTTC.

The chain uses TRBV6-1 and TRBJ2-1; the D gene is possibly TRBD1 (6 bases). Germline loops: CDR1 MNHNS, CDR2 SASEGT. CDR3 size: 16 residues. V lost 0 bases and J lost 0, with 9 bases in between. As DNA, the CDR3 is TGTGCCAGCAGTGAAGCGAGGGGGTTCTCCTACAATGAGCAGTTCTTC. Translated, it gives CASSEARGFSYNEQFF.

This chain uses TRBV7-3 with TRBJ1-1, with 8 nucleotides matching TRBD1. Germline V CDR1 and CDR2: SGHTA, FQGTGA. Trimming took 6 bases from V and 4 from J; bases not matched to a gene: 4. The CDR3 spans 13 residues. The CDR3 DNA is TGTGCCAGCAGTCGGACAGGGAGCACTGAAGCTTTCTTT. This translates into CASSRTGSTEAFF. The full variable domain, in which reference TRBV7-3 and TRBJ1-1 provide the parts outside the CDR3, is GAGVSQTPSNKVTEKGKYVELRCDPISGHTALYWYRQSLGQGPEFLIYFQGTGAADDSGLPNDRFFAVRPEGSVSTLKIQRTERGDSAVYLCASSRTGSTEAFFGQGTRLTVV.

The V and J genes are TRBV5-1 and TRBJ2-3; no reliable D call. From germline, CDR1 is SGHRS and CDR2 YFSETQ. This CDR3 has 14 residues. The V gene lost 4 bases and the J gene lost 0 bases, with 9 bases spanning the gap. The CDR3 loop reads CASSPGRSTDTQYF. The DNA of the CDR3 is TGCGCCAGCAGCCCTGGACGTAGCACAGATACGCAGTATTTT.

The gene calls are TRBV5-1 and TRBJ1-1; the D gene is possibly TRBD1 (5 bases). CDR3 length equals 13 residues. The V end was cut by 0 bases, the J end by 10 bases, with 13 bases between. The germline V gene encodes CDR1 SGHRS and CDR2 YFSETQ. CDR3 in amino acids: CASSLGLEGRAFF. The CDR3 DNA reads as TGCGCCAGCAGCTTGGGTCTGGAGGGGAGAGCTTTCTTT. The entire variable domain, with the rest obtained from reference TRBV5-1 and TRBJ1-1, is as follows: KAGVTQTPRYLIKTRGQQVTLSCSPISGHRSVSWYQQTPGQGLQFLFEYFSETQRNKGNFPGRFSGRQFSNSRSEMNVSTLELGDSALYLCASSLGLEGRAFFGQGTRLTVV.

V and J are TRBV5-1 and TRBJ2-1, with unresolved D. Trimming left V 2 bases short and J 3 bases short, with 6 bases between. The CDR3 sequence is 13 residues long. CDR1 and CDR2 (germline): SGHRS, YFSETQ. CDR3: CASSFRVYNEQFF. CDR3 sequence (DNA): TGCGCCAGCAGCTTTAGGGTCTACAATGAGCAGTTCTTC.

CDR3 sequence reads: CASSDRGYTDTQYF. DNA of the CDR3: TGTGCCAGTAGTGACAGGGGGTACACAGATACGCAGTATTTT. V and J are TRBV19 and TRBJ2-3; 9 nucleotides line up with TRBD1. CDR3 length: 14 residues. The V segment lost 5 bases and the J segment 2 bases; nucleotides outside the gene matches: 2. Germline loops: CDR1 LNHDA, CDR2 SQIVND (reference sequence). Looking up the rest from reference TRBV19 and TRBJ2-3 gives the full variable domain: DGGITQSPKYLFRKEGQNVTLSCEQNLNHDAMYWYRQDPGQGLRLIYYSQIVNDFQKGDIAEGYSVSREKKESFPLTVTSAQKNPTAFYLCASSDRGYTDTQYFGPGTRLTVL.

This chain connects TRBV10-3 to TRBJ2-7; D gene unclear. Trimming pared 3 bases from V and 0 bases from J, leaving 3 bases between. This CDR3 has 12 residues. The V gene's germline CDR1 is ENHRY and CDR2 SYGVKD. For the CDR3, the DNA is TGTGCCATCAGTGAAAACTCCTACGAGCAGTACTTC. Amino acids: CAISENSYEQYF.

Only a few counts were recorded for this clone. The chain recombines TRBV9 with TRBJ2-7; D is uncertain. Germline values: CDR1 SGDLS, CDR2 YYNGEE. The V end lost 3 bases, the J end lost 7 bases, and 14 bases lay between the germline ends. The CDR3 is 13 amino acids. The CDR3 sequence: CASSANQVGEQYF. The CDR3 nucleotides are TGTGCCAGCAGCGCCAATCAGGTGGGAGAGCAGTACTTC.

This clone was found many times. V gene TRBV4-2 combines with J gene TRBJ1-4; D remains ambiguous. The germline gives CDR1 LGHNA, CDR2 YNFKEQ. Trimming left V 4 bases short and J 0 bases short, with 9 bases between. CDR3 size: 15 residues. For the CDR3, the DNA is TGTGCCAGCAGCCCCGGGTCCTCAACTAATGAAAAACTGTTTTTT. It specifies CASSPGSSTNEKLFF.

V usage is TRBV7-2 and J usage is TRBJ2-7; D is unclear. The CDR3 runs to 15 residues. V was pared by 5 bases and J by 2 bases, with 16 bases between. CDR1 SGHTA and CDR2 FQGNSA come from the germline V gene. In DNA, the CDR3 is TGTGCCAGCAGCCCCCGCCAGGAAGTTACCTACGAGCAGTACTTC. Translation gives CASSPRQEVTYEQYF.

Written as DNA, the CDR3 is TGTGCCAGCAGTGGCCCGACAGGAACTGGCAATCAGCCCCAGCATTTT. This sequence encodes CASSGPTGTGNQPQHF. The rearrangement links TRBV6-1 to TRBJ1-5; maybe TRBD1 (6 bases). Per the germline V gene, CDR1 is MNHNS and CDR2 is SASEGT. The V end lost 4 bases, the J end lost 2 bases, and 15 bases lay between the germline ends. This CDR3 has 16 amino acids.